These T cell receptor beta chains were read from a single sample in a study of blood T cell repertoires in COVID-19. Here immunoSEQ multiplex PCR was the method, and the copy in TCRdb shows in-frame clones only, minus some. Here the sample spans 150,000 or so clones, around 88% being singletons. What was sequenced was peripheral blood. The receptors were gathered from a human donor in a cohort sampled during active COVID-19. Both conserved end residues are part of each CDR3. The D gene is left open where the match is weak. A clone size is listed for some rows: how often the clone was seen (once, few, many), or a class if it is expanded.

TRBJ1-1 TRBV28 NA TRBD1 TGTGCCAGCAGGCCAGGGGGCGAGAACACTGAAGCTTTCTTT CASRPGGENTEAFF
TRBJ2-1 TRBV5-6 NA TRBD2 TGTGCCAGCAGTTGGGGGACTAGCGGGAGGTTCAATGAGCAGTTCTTC CASSWGTSGRFNEQFF
TRBJ2-7 TRBV25-1 NA NA TGTGCCAGCAGGGTGGGGGGACCCTACGAGCAGTACTTC CASRVGGPYEQYF
TRBJ2-3 TRBV9 NA TRBD2 TGTGCCAGCAGCGTAGACACACCCGGGGGGGCCGGGGCAGATACGCAGTATTTT CASSVDTPGGAGADTQYF
TRBJ1-2 TRBV5-5 NA NA TGTGCCAGCAGCTTAGTAACGGGAGGCTACACCTTC CASSLVTGGYTF
TRBJ1-1 TRBV6-5 NA NA TGTGCCAGCAGTCCTATATCGGGCACTGAAGCTTTCTTT CASSPISGTEAFF
TRBJ1-6 TRBV7-9 once TRBD1 TGTGCCAGCAGCCAAGACAGGGGTAATTCACCCCTCCACTTT CASSQDRGNSPLHF
TRBJ2-7 TRBV5-4 NA TRBD1 TGTGCCAGCAGCTCCGGGACAGGGGATGAGCAGTACTTC CASSSGTGDEQYF
TRBJ1-4 TRBV7-6 NA TRBD1 TGTGCCAGCAGCTCCGCGGACAGGGAGGACAGTGAAAAACTGTTTTTT CASSSADREDSEKLFF
TRBJ2-1 TRBV30 once TRBD2 TGTGCCTGGAGTGTACTGGCGGGAGTGGGTGGGGGGCAGTTCTTC CAWSVLAGVGGGQFF
TRBJ2-7 TRBV10-3 NA TRBD2 TGTGCCATCAGTGATCCCCAGACTAGCGGGGCCTACGAGCAGTACTTC CAISDPQTSGAYEQYF
TRBJ2-2 TRBV4-2 once NA TGTGCCAGCAGCCAAGATAATACCGGGGAGCTGTTTTTT CASSQDNTGELFF
TRBJ2-2 TRBV19 NA TRBD2 TGTGCCAGTAGACTAGCGGAGAACACCGGGGAGCTGTTTTTT CASRLAENTGELFF
TRBJ2-7 TRBV7-8 NA NA TGTGCCAGCAGCTTAGCCCCGCGGATTAGGAACTACGAGCAGTACTTC CASSLAPRIRNYEQYF
TRBJ2-3 TRBV11-1 NA TRBD2 TGTGCCAGCAGCCCCCAGCGGGGGGGCAGAGATACGCAGTATTTT CASSPQRGGRDTQYF
TRBJ2-5 TRBV10-3 NA TRBD1 TGTGCCATCAGGGGTACAGGGGGGCAAGAGACCCAGTACTTC CAIRGTGGQETQYF
TRBJ2-7 TRBV4-1 NA NA TGCGCCAGCAGCCGTCTACCCCGCCTTCACCCCTACGAGCAGTACTTC CASSRLPRLHPYEQYF
TRBJ1-4 TRBV10-3 NA NA TGTGCCCCTCAGACAGTGGGCGCAACTAATGAAAAACTGTTTTTT CAPQTVGATNEKLFF
TRBJ2-1 TRBV27 NA NA TGTGCCAGCACCAGTTACGGGAAAAAGCAGTTCTTC CASTSYGKKQFF
TRBJ2-1 TRBV13 NA NA TGTGCCAGCAGCATAGAGACTACCTACAATGAGCAGTTCTTC CASSIETTYNEQFF
TRBJ2-1 TRBV11-2 few NA TGTGCCAGCAGCTGGGTAAAGGGAGTTAAGTTCGATGAGCAGTTCTTC CASSWVKGVKFDEQFF
TRBJ2-5 TRBV7-9 NA NA TGTGCCAGCAGCCCCCCAGGGATAGAGACCCAGTACTTC CASSPPGIETQYF
TRBJ1-1 TRBV30 NA NA TGTGCCTGGAGTGATCAGGGGAACACTGAAGCTTTCTTT CAWSDQGNTEAFF
TRBJ1-1 TRBV5-6 few NA TGTGCCAGCAGCTTCGGTAGCACAACGCGATTGAACACTGAAGCTTTCTTT CASSFGSTTRLNTEAFF
TRBJ2-7 TRBV9 NA NA TGTGCCAGCAGCGTACTACCGGATAGCCACGAGCAGTACTTC CASSVLPDSHEQYF
TRBJ1-1 TRBV30 NA TRBD1 TGTGCCGGGGACAGGGCGGGGAACACTGAAGCTTTCTTT CAGDRAGNTEAFF
TRBJ2-1 TRBV13 NA TRBD1 TGTGCCAGCAGCTCGGACAGGGGGGCCGTCAATGAGCAGTTCTTC CASSSDRGAVNEQFF
TRBJ1-1 TRBV6-1 NA TRBD1 TGTGCCAGCAGTGAATGGCAGGGGGGAACTGAAGCTTTCTTT CASSEWQGGTEAFF
TRBJ2-1 TRBV13 NA TRBD2 TGTGCCAGCAGCTTATTTCTAGCGGAGGACCAGACCAATGAGCAGTTCTTC CASSLFLAEDQTNEQFF
TRBJ2-7 TRBV19 NA TRBD2 TGTGCCAGTAGTATAGAGGGGGGACTAGCTTTCGACGAGCAGTACTTC CASSIEGGLAFDEQYF
TRBJ1-1 TRBV4-1 once TRBD1 TGCGCCAGCAGCCAAGGAATAGCAGGGGGGATAGGAGGCACTGAAGCTTTCTTT CASSQGIAGGIGGTEAFF